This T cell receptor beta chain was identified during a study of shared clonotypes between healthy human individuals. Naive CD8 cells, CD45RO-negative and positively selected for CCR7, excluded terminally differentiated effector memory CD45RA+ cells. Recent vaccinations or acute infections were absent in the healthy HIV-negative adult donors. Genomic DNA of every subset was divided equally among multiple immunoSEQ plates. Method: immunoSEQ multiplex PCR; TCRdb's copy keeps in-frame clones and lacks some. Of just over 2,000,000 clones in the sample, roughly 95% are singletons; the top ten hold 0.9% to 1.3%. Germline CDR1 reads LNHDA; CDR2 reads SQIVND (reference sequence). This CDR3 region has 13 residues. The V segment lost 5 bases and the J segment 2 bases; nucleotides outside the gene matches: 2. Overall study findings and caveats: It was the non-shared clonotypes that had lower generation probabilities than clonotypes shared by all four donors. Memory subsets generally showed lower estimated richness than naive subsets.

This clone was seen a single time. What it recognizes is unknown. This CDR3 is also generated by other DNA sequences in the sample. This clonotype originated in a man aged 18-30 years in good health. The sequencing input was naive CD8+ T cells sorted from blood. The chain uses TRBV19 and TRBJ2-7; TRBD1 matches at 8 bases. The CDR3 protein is CASSAGGTYEQYF. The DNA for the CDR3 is TGTGCCAGTAGTGCAGGGGGCACCTACGAGCAGTACTTC.